Below, 15 T cell receptor beta chains from the same sample are listed, as sequenced in a study of T cell responses to AZD1222 COVID-19 vaccine. Method: immunoSEQ multiplex PCR; TCRdb's copy keeps in-frame clones and lacks some. The table lists under 150,000 clones, around 90% of them singletons. The source was peripheral blood, collected 28 days after the second AZD1222 dose. These receptors came from an adult who received the AZD1222 COVID-19 vaccine.

This clone has only a few counts. J is TRBJ2-5 and V is TRBV5-4, with 7 bases lining up with TRBD1. Germline assignment: CDR1 SGHNT and CDR2 YYREEE (reference sequence). CDR3 size: 14 residues. With V trimmed by 0 bases and J by 9 bases, 8 bases remained unmatched. The CDR3 coding sequence is TGTGCCAGCAGCTTGGGGACAGGATTTTCCCCCCAGTACTTC. Translated, it gives CASSLGTGFSPQYF.

This chain uses TRBV29-1 with TRBJ1-1, with D perhaps TRBD1 (6 bases). The CDR3 totals 12 residues. Germline CDR1 SQVTM, CDR2 ANQGSEA. Deletions cut 4 bases from V and 2 bases from J, with 8 bases between. The chain's CDR3 is CSVGTANTEAFF. The CDR3 DNA is TGCAGCGTTGGGACAGCCAACACTGAAGCTTTCTTT.

This clone was observed a few times. This chain connects TRBV4-2 to TRBJ2-2; 9 bases match TRBD2. CDR1 LGHNA and CDR2 YNFKEQ come from the germline V gene. This CDR3 is built from 17 residues. V trimming: 1 base; J trimming: 2 bases; junction bases outside the gene matches: 5. The CDR3 coding sequence is TGTGCCAGCAGCCAAGGAGAGCGGGGGGATAACACCGGGGAGCTGTTTTTT. As protein: CASSQGERGDNTGELFF.

V and J are TRBV18 and TRBJ2-7; 10 nucleotides agree with TRBD2. J gave up 6 bases and V 3 bases, and 5 bases lay outside the gene matches. The CDR3 runs to 14 residues. CDR1 and CDR2 from the germline V gene are KGHSH and LQKENI. This chain's CDR3 is CASSPLAGASEQYF. Written as DNA, the CDR3 is TGTGCCAGCTCACCCCTAGCGGGGGCGTCCGAGCAGTACTTC.

In this sample, this clone turned up a few times. The V gene is TRBV5-1, the J gene TRBJ1-1; no definite D call. Trimming left V 2 bases short and J 4 bases short, with 12 bases between. Germline CDR1 and CDR2: SGHRS and YFSETQ. CDR3 length: 14 amino acids. CDR3 nucleotide sequence: TGCGCCAGCAGCTTAGGGTCTGGGCTCACTGAAGCTTTCTTT. Translating gives CASSLGSGLTEAFF.

V and J are TRBV13 and TRBJ2-3; TRBD2 might be the D (5 bases). Trimming took off 5 bases at V and 3 bases at J, with 18 bases between the two ends. The CDR3 is 16 residues long. Germline V gene sequence: CDR1 PRHDT, CDR2 FYEKMQ (reference sequence). CDR3: CASSDGGLAGTDTQYF. CDR3 nucleotides: TGTGCCAGCAGCGACGGTGGACTGGCGGGTACAGATACGCAGTATTTT.

The chain recombines TRBV7-8 with TRBJ1-5, with a tentative D call TRBD1 (5 bases). CDR1 and CDR2 (germline): SGHVS, FQNEAQ. V was pared by 0 bases and J by 4 bases, with 13 bases between. The CDR3 covers 16 residues. The CDR3 nucleotides read TGTGCCAGCAGCTTAGCGGGGCAGGCCCGAAATCAGCCCCAGCATTTT. Protein sequence: CASSLAGQARNQPQHF.

The count of this clone is one. This chain joins TRBV7-2 and TRBJ1-3; no reliable D call. CDR3 length: 13 residues. Germline lookup yields CDR1 SGHTA and CDR2 FQGNSA. Trimming cost V 1 base and J 4 bases, with 5 bases left between them. CDR3 coding DNA: TGTGCCAGCAGCTTAGTTTGGGGAAACACCATATATTTT. Its translation is CASSLVWGNTIYF. Full variable domain (missing parts from reference TRBV7-2 and TRBJ1-3): GAGVSQSPSNKVTEKGKDVELRCDPISGHTALYWYRQSLGQGLEFLIYFQGNSAPDKSGLPSDRFSAERTGGSVSTLTIQRTQQEDSAVYLCASSLVWGNTIYFGEGSWLTVV.

The chain joins TRBV4-2 to TRBJ1-3, with TRBD1 identical over 10 bases. Germline trimming cut 4 bases from V and 3 bases from J; bases unmatched to any gene: 3. CDR1 and CDR2 from the germline V gene are LGHNA and YNFKEQ. The length of the CDR3 is 15 residues. The CDR3 nucleotides read TGTGCCAGCAGCCGGGACAGGGGCCGTGGAAACACCATATATTTT. Protein product: CASSRDRGRGNTIYF.

This chain uses TRBV20-1 with TRBJ1-2; D remains ambiguous. The ends were cut back, 3 bases at V and 4 bases at J, with 12 bases in the middle. From germline, CDR1 is DFQATT and CDR2 SNEGSKA (reference sequence). The CDR3 has 13 amino acids. This CDR3 is CSASSRQVYGYTF. In DNA form, the CDR3 reads TGCAGTGCTAGTTCAAGACAAGTCTATGGCTACACCTTC.

The chain couples TRBV4-3 to TRBJ2-7, with 7 positions matching TRBD1. J lost 3 bases, V lost 2 bases, and 7 bases had no gene match. Germline V gene data show CDR1 as LGHNA and CDR2 as YSLEER. The CDR3 contains 15 residues. The CDR3 DNA follows: TGCGCCAGCAGCCAATTTTCCGGGACAGACTACGAGCAGTACTTC. As protein: CASSQFSGTDYEQYF.

V and J are TRBV30 and TRBJ1-6; D is unresolved. CDR3 length equals 13 residues. The V end lost 4 bases, the J end lost 9 bases, and 13 bases lay between the germline ends. Germline V CDR1 and CDR2: GTSNPN, SVGIG (reference sequence). The CDR3 reads CAWMGWGASPLHF. For the CDR3, the DNA is TGTGCCTGGATGGGGTGGGGTGCTTCACCCCTCCACTTT.

The chain uses TRBV30 and TRBJ1-6; the D gene is possibly TRBD1 (6 bases). The V end was cut by 0 bases, the J end by 8 bases, with 14 bases between. Germline assignment: CDR1 GTSNPN and CDR2 SVGIG (reference sequence). This CDR3 region has 15 residues. Here the CDR3 DNA reads TGTGCCTGGAGTGTAAGGGCAGGGGTGGATTCACCCCTCCACTTT. Amino acids: CAWSVRAGVDSPLHF.

The chain combines TRBV30 with TRBJ1-4; D unclear. Germline V lookup: CDR1 GTSNPN, CDR2 SVGIG (reference sequence). The CDR3 extends over 13 amino acids. V dropped 2 bases and J dropped 6 bases, with 10 bases sitting between them. The CDR3 here is CAWSLGLYEKLFF. The CDR3 nucleotides are TGTGCCTGGAGTCTCGGTTTGTATGAAAAACTGTTTTTT.

The chain recombines TRBV3-1 (or the pseudogene TRBV3-2) with TRBJ1-2; no reliable D call. The CDR3 has 14 amino acids. Germline CDR1 reads LGHDT; CDR2 reads YNNKEL (reference sequence). With 1 base removed from V and 1 base from J, the gap between germline ends came to 7 bases. The CDR3 DNA sequence: TGTGCCAGCAGCCAAGGCTCTGATAACTATGGCTACACCTTC. Translating it yields CASSQGSDNYGYTF.